The rows below give T cell receptor beta chains drawn from one sample of a study of T cells in Graves' hyperthyroidism and ophthalmopathy. In TCRdb, the multiplex PCR reads were re-called with MiXCR into one record per CDR3 protein. Of 150,000 to 200,000 distinct CDR3 sequences listed, 8% to 9.5% are singletons. The sequencing sample was made of blood. The receptors were sampled from a woman under 30 with Graves' hyperthyroidism that later progressed to Graves' ophthalmopathy. The conserved cysteine and the conserved F or W are not part of the CDR3 here.

v_call	j_call	cdr3_aa
TRBV25-1	TRBJ1-4	ASSESPTNEKLF
TRBV6-1	TRBJ2-5	ASSESGGYQETQY
TRBV2	TRBJ2-7	ASRGDPSYEQY
TRBV11-2	TRBJ2-7	ASSDGIRRFSYEQY
TRBV7-3	TRBJ2-3	ASSFSGGPTDTQY
TRBV7-9	TRBJ1-4	ASSTPLWTGFNEKLF
TRBV9	TRBJ2-1	ASSVTGTGFDEQF
TRBV28	TRBJ1-1	ASSSPLDRLTEAF
TRBV7-8	TRBJ2-5	ASSPRGGGEGTQY
TRBV4-2	TRBJ2-7	ASSQEWVAGGYEQY
TRBV6-4	TRBJ2-2	ASSEGNTGELF
TRBV7-9	TRBJ1-1	ASSLDQQRNTEAF
TRBV12-3/TRBV12-4	TRBJ1-2	ASSPDRDYGYT
TRBV7-2	TRBJ2-1	ASSRLREGRGNEQF
TRBV27	TRBJ2-7	ASSTLAESYEQY
TRBV6-4	TRBJ2-3	ASSVNSVGVDTQY
TRBV20-1	TRBJ1-1	SATLGTEAF
TRBV2	TRBJ1-5	ASSLQGLAQPQH
TRBV12-3/TRBV12-4	TRBJ2-7	ASSFRRLGQGTTWQY
TRBV27	TRBJ2-4	ASSLKGLAGKNIQY
TRBV13	TRBJ1-1	ASSANRGLRTEAF
TRBV20-1	TRBJ2-3	SAITRGDTQY
TRBV30	TRBJ2-5	AWSGGGKTQY
TRBV6-1	TRBJ1-5	AIDWGSRQPQH
TRBV19	TRBJ2-1	ASSIVRGAGAVDEQF
TRBV5-4	TRBJ2-7	ASSLEPFPGRSNSYEQY
TRBV10-3	TRBJ2-2	AIRIGLDTGELF
TRBV19	TRBJ2-5	ASSFTGGYETQY
TRBV28	TRBJ1-5	ASSFRARNFQPQH
TRBV28	TRBJ1-1	ASSLEHTEAF
TRBV14	TRBJ2-3	ASSRSGFGTQY
TRBV2	TRBJ1-2	ASSEAPRVGYT
TRBV12-3/TRBV12-4	TRBJ2-1	ASSWTSGQSDEQF
TRBV12-3/TRBV12-4	TRBJ1-5	ASSLGVSGYNQPQH
TRBV7-3	TRBJ2-2	ASSRGRGELF
TRBV7-9	TRBJ1-6	ASSLVGGAKYNSPLH
TRBV24-1	TRBJ1-1	ATSQRGAGTEAF
TRBV7-9	TRBJ1-5	ASSLQGTGPQH
TRBV28	TRBJ1-5	ASIRGPGGPQPQH
TRBV29-1	TRBJ2-1	SAGRNYNEQF
TRBV4-1	TRBJ2-1	ASSQEDSSYNEQF
TRBV18	TRBJ1-3	ASSPPGRNGLTGNTIY